These 19 T cell receptor beta chains originate from one sample sequenced in a study of low-dose radiotherapy and immunotherapy resistance in tumors. First-strand cDNA relied on TRAV- and TRBV-specific primers spanning alpha and beta chains. With a constant-region primer and a V-primer adapter, TCRs were subjected to 20 to 25 PCR cycles of amplification. TCRdb recomputed calls from the reads with MiXCR, one row per CDR3 protein. Among about 9,200 distinct CDR3 sequences listed, around 40% were seen once. The receptor set was obtained from a human donor with advanced metastatic prostate, ovarian, gallbladder or colorectal cancer (not recorded which). This table probably holds off-target reads from a library built for another chain.

The chain is built from TRBV14 and TRBJ2-3, with D hard to call. This CDR3 region has 16 residues. Trimming cost V 0 bases and J 8 bases, with 18 bases left between them. Germline CDR1 reads SGHDN; CDR2 reads FVKESK. CDR3 nucleotide sequence: TGTGCCAGCAGCCAAGATGAGCGACCCGGTTTTGCTACGCAGTATTTT. Protein sequence: CASSQDERPGFATQYF.

In its sample, this clonotype ranks as medium-sized. The chain joins TRBV28 to TRBJ2-7; no reliable D call. Germline CDR1 reads MDHEN; CDR2 reads SYDVKM. The germline V and J ends were trimmed by 5 bases and 3 bases, with 5 bases remaining between them. The CDR3 contains 11 residues. This CDR3 is CASSVRYEQYF. The DNA for the CDR3 is TGTGCCAGCAGTGTACGCTACGAGCAGTACTTC. The whole variable domain, remainder taken from reference TRBV28 and TRBJ2-7, is DVKVTQSSRYLVKRTGEKVFLECVQDMDHENMFWYRQDPGLGLRLIYFSYDVKMKEKGDIPEGYSVSREKKERFSLILESASTNQTSMYLCASSVRYEQYFGPGTRLTVT.

The V call is TRBV5-1, the J call TRBJ2-3, with 10 bases matching TRBD2. CDR1 and CDR2 (germline): SGHRS, YFSETQ. Germline trimming cut 4 bases from V and 1 base from J; bases unmatched to any gene: 0. The CDR3 covers 14 residues. CDR3 loop: CASSLAGGTDTQYF. CDR3 in DNA: TGCGCCAGCAGCCTAGCGGGGGGCACAGATACGCAGTATTTT.

The chain is built from TRBV30 and TRBJ1-1, with D possibly matching TRBD1 (5 bases). V lost 4 bases, J lost 6 bases, and 18 bases lay in between. This CDR3 has 14 residues. Looked up from germline, CDR1 is GTSNPN and CDR2 is SVGIG (reference sequence). CDR3 in amino acids: CAWTAGAVISEAFF. The DNA for the CDR3 is TGTGCCTGGACCGCCGGGGCCGTCATTTCTGAAGCTTTCTTT.

Only a few counts were recorded for this clonotype. The chain joins TRBV7-2 to TRBJ2-5; TRBD2 might be the D (6 bases). The CDR3 spans 14 residues. CDR1 SGHTA and CDR2 FQGNSA come from the germline V gene. V was shortened by 2 bases and J by 7 bases, with 14 bases between the two germline ends. CDR3 loop: CASSLSRPEGTQYF. DNA of the CDR3: TGTGCCAGCAGCTTATCCAGACCGGAGGGGACCCAGTACTTC.

This clonotype turned up a few times. J is TRBJ2-1 and V is TRBV7-2; weak D call: TRBD2 (6 bases). CDR1 and CDR2 from the germline V gene are SGHTA and FQGNSA. The CDR3 runs 18 residues. Trimming shortened V by 1 base and J by 8 bases, and 24 bases separated the two germline ends. CDR3 in amino acids: CASSLEGLGLGSLDEQFF. In DNA, the CDR3 is TGTGCCAGCAGCTTAGAGGGGTTGGGACTGGGGAGTCTGGATGAGCAGTTCTTC.

The gene calls are TRBV28 and TRBJ1-4; a weak D match, TRBD1 (6 bases). The V gene's germline CDR1 is MDHEN and CDR2 SYDVKM. The CDR3 extends over 18 amino acids. V was trimmed by 3 bases and J by 8 bases, leaving 25 bases between them. CDR3 sequence (DNA): TGTGCCAGCAGTTTTGGTCTCATAAGGGGGTCCGGGGCCGAAAAACTGTTTTTT. It codes for CASSFGLIRGSGAEKLFF.

The chain couples TRBV25-1 to TRBJ2-7; perhaps TRBD1 as D (6 bases). V was cut by 3 bases and J by 3 bases, with 12 bases left in between. The CDR3 has 14 amino acids. In germline, CDR1 is MGHDK, CDR2 SYGVNS. The CDR3 DNA is TGTGCCAGCAGTGAGACAGGCCTCAACTACGAGCAGTACTTC. It translates to CASSETGLNYEQYF.

In this sample, this clonotype turned up a few times. J is TRBJ1-1 and V is TRBV4-3; no clear D gene. This CDR3 is 16 amino acids long. V lost 4 bases and J lost 3, with 18 bases in between. CDR1 is LGHNA and CDR2 is YSLEER in the germline V gene. The CDR3 DNA reads TGCGCCAGCAGCCCAATGATGGTACTCCCGGACACTGAAGCTTTCTTT. Residues: CASSPMMVLPDTEAFF.

The chain couples TRBV7-9 to TRBJ1-4; D not certain. The germline gives CDR1 SEHNR, CDR2 FQNEAQ (reference sequence). The CDR3 contains 15 residues. Trimming left V 4 bases short and J 4 bases short, with 13 bases between. The CDR3 coding sequence is TGTGCCAGCAGCTCATGGAACATCCGTAATGAAAAACTGTTTTTT. It yields the protein CASSSWNIRNEKLFF. The complete variable domain, with remaining parts taken from reference TRBV7-9 and TRBJ1-4, reads DTGVSQNPRHKITKRGQNVTFRCDPISEHNRLYWYRQTLGQGPEFLTYFQNEAQLEKSRLLSDRFSAERPKGSFSTLEIQRTEQGDSAMYLCASSSWNIRNEKLFFGSGTQLSVL.

The chain joins TRBV29-1 to TRBJ2-1, with a possible D match to TRBD2 (7 bases). This CDR3 comprises 14 residues. CDR1 and CDR2 (germline): SQVTM, ANQGSEA. V lost 1 base, J lost 6 bases, and 13 bases lay in between. CDR3 residues: CSVEVGGPRNEQFF. The CDR3 DNA follows: TGCAGCGTTGAAGTGGGGGGGCCTCGCAATGAGCAGTTCTTC.

The V and J genes are TRBV20-1 and TRBJ2-1, with TRBD2 identical over 8 bases. Unmatched junction bases numbered 7, after V lost 0 bases and J lost 6 bases. The germline CDR1 and CDR2 sequences are DFQATT and SNEGSKA (reference sequence). This CDR3 contains 15 residues. The CDR3 reads CSAREVAGGPNEQFF. CDR3 DNA: TGCAGTGCTAGAGAGGTGGCGGGAGGCCCCAATGAGCAGTTCTTC.

The chain employs TRBV3-1 and TRBJ1-2; no reliable D call. V lost 3 bases and J 8 bases, leaving 16 bases between the germline ends. The germline V gene has CDR1 LGHDT and CDR2 YNNKEL (reference sequence). This CDR3 is 14 amino acids long. CDR3 region: CASSQVLDGKGYTF. The CDR3 nucleotides read TGTGCCAGCAGCCAGGTGCTGGACGGGAAAGGCTACACCTTC.

This clonotype was counted a few times. The CDR3 coding sequence is TGTGCCAGCAGACCCGGGGGGGACAGGGGATACTATGGCTACACCTTC. This sequence encodes CASRPGGDRGYYGYTF. V is TRBV5-4 and J is TRBJ1-2; TRBD1 matches 10 bases. The CDR3 totals 16 residues. Germline V gene sequence: CDR1 SGHNT, CDR2 YYREEE (reference sequence). V shed 5 bases, J shed 3 bases, and the junction held 10 bases outside the gene matches. Based on the CDR3 plus reference TRBV5-4 and TRBJ1-2, the full variable domain is ETGVTQSPTHLIKTRGQQVTLRCSSQSGHNTVSWYQQALGQGPQFIFQYYREEENGRGNFPPRFSGLQFPNYSSELNVNALELDDSALYLCASRPGGDRGYYGYTFGSGTRLTVV.

The chain is built from TRBV2 and TRBJ2-3; TRBD2 aligns across 10 bases. The CDR3 has 17 residues. In germline, CDR1 is SNHLY, CDR2 FYNNEI. V dropped 11 bases and J dropped 3; count of bases not matched to a gene: 17. The CDR3 sequence: CAASPSGSQIDTDTQYF. CDR3 DNA: TGTGCCGCCTCCCCTAGCGGGAGCCAGATTGATACAGATACGCAGTATTTT.

This clonotype was recorded a few times. The gene calls are TRBV3-1 and TRBJ2-1; the match to TRBD1 covers 7 bases. Germline assignment: CDR1 LGHDT and CDR2 YNNKEL (reference sequence). The length of the CDR3 is 14 residues. J gave up 5 bases and V 4 bases, and 5 bases lay outside the gene matches. CDR3 protein: CASSRTGADNEQFF. CDR3 sequence (DNA): TGTGCCAGCAGCCGCACAGGGGCTGACAATGAGCAGTTCTTC.

This chain links TRBV6-2 or TRBV6-3 with TRBJ2-3, with TRBD2 identical over 8 bases. The CDR3 spans 14 residues. From germline, CDR1 is MNHEY and CDR2 SVGEGT. The V gene end was trimmed by 5 bases and the J gene end by 7 bases; junction bases not matched to a gene: 8. CDR3 sequence reads: CASSEREGHYTQYF. The CDR3 DNA reads TGTGCCAGCAGTGAACGGGAGGGCCATTATACGCAGTATTTT.

There are a few counts of this clonotype. This rearrangement joins TRBV12-3 or TRBV12-4 to TRBJ2-7; 7 bases are a match to TRBD1. The V gene end was trimmed by 6 bases and the J gene end by 2 bases; junction bases not matched to a gene: 1. The CDR3 spans 12 residues. This CDR3 is CASSGTAYEQYF. As DNA, the CDR3 is TGTGCCAGCAGCGGGACAGCCTACGAGCAGTACTTC.

In its sample, this clonotype was seen a few times. The chain is built from TRBV19 and TRBJ1-1; D is undetermined. Trimming left V 3 bases short and J 4 bases short, with 12 bases between. Germline loops: CDR1 LNHDA, CDR2 SQIVND (reference sequence). CDR3 length: 14 amino acids. The CDR3 region is CASSMGGLATEAFF. CDR3 in DNA: TGTGCCAGTAGTATGGGAGGATTGGCCACTGAAGCTTTCTTT.